What follows describes a single T cell receptor beta chain. This entry belongs to a study of blood T cell repertoires in COVID-19. Looking at the study overall: The origin of the acute and convalescent COVID-19 samples was the United States, Italy and Spain. PBMCs, B-cell-depleted T cells, or T cells provided the cDNA or gDNA that made up the material.

Germline V gene sequence: CDR1 SQVTM, CDR2 ANQGSEA. V was clipped by 6 bases and J by 3 bases; unmatched bases: 8. The CDR3 covers 14 residues. Original handling: By means of reference gene primer amplification, nucleated cell counts were estimated. Sequencing was performed with immunoSEQ multiplex PCR; in TCRdb, only in-frame clones are kept and a portion is missing. That table supplies the V and J calls and clone size; D and trimming were determined from the DNA. This sample has over 45,000 clones, with about 84% found just once. This TCR was recovered from a man in his 60s with acute or convalescent COVID-19. The sequenced material came from peripheral blood. The rearrangement joins TRBV29-1 to TRBJ2-1, with 7 bases matching TRBD2. This chain's CDR3 is CSVRASGIYNEQFF. CDR3 bases: TGCAGCGTGCGGGCTAGCGGCATCTACAATGAGCAGTTCTTC.